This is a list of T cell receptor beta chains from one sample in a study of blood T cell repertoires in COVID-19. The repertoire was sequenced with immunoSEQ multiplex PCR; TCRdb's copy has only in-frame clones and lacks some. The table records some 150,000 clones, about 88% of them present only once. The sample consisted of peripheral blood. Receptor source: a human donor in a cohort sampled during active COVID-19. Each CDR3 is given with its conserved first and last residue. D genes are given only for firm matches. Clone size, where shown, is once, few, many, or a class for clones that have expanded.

CDR3: CANKNAGPLTDTQYF; DNA: TGTGCCAATAAGAACGCCGGTCCACTCACAGATACGCAGTATTTT; J: TRBJ2-3; D: NA; size: NA; V: TRBV27; length: 15
CDR3: CASSPPVLINEQFF; DNA: TGTGCCAGCAGCCCCCCAGTCCTCATCAATGAGCAGTTCTTC; J: TRBJ2-1; D: NA; size: NA; V: TRBV7-2; length: 14
CDR3: CASSVGLWTGDYEQYF; DNA: TGTGCCAGCAGTGTAGGTTTATGGACGGGAGATTACGAGCAGTACTTC; J: TRBJ2-7; D: NA; size: NA; V: TRBV25-1; length: 16
CDR3: CASRRDSSNQPQHF; DNA: TGCGCCAGCCGCCGGGACAGTAGCAATCAGCCCCAGCATTTT; J: TRBJ1-5; D: TRBD1; size: NA; V: TRBV10-2; length: 14
CDR3: CASSSRASGQPQHF; DNA: TGTGCCAGCAGTTCCCGCGCTTCGGGGCAGCCCCAGCATTTT; J: TRBJ1-5; D: NA; size: NA; V: TRBV6-2/TRBV6-3; length: 14
CDR3: CASSPSNARGNTIYF; DNA: TGTGCCAGCTCACCATCCAACGCCAGGGGAAACACCATATATTTT; J: TRBJ1-3; D: NA; size: NA; V: TRBV18; length: 15
CDR3: CASRPTGVTGELFF; DNA: TGTGCCAGTAGACCGACAGGGGTCACCGGGGAGCTGTTTTTT; J: TRBJ2-2; D: TRBD1; size: NA; V: TRBV19; length: 14
CDR3: CAWEGDPDEAFF; DNA: TGTGCCTGGGAGGGGGACCCCGATGAAGCTTTCTTT; J: TRBJ1-1; D: NA; size: NA; V: TRBV30; length: 12
CDR3: CASSQYRGYEQYF; DNA: TGCGCCAGCAGCCAATACAGGGGGTACGAGCAGTACTTC; J: TRBJ2-7; D: TRBD1; size: once; V: TRBV4-3; length: 13
CDR3: CASSTGTSGRIGETQYF; DNA: TGTGCCAGTAGTACCGGGACTAGCGGGAGGATCGGAGAGACCCAGTACTTC; J: TRBJ2-5; D: TRBD2; size: NA; V: TRBV19; length: 17
CDR3: CASGSGPGNTIYF; DNA: TGTGCTAGTGGTTCAGGGCCCGGAAACACCATATATTTT; J: TRBJ1-3; D: NA; size: NA; V: TRBV12-5; length: 13
CDR3: CASSSNRQGNF; DNA: TGTGCCAGCAGCTCAAATAGACAGGGAAACTTT; J: TRBJ2-3; D: TRBD1; size: NA; V: TRBV28; length: 11
CDR3: CSVEDPGYGYTF; DNA: TGCAGCGTTGAAGATCCGGGCTATGGCTACACCTTC; J: TRBJ1-2; D: NA; size: NA; V: TRBV29-1; length: 12
CDR3: CASSEFERGGRDTQYF; DNA: TGTGCCAGCAGTGAATTCGAGCGGGGGGGCCGGGATACGCAGTATTTT; J: TRBJ2-3; D: TRBD2; size: NA; V: TRBV25-1; length: 16
CDR3: CASSLAGGGGETQYF; DNA: TGTGCCAGCAGCTTAGCGGGAGGGGGAGGGGAGACCCAGTACTTC; J: TRBJ2-5; D: NA; size: NA; V: TRBV7-2; length: 15
CDR3: CASSQRGDRVPQPQHF; DNA: TGCGCCAGCAGCCAAAGAGGGGACAGGGTCCCCCAGCCCCAGCATTTT; J: TRBJ1-5; D: TRBD1; size: once; V: TRBV4-1; length: 16